The present T cell receptor beta chain was sequenced within a study of early T cells in non-severe SARS-CoV-2 infection. Individual cDNA molecules each received unique molecular identifiers attached to them. From the 5' RACE reads, TCRdb called clonotypes with MiXCR, one entry per CDR3 protein. The sample includes some 48,000 distinct CDR3 sequences, 4% to 5% of them seen just once. This clonotype was seen ten or more times. The clonotype originates from an adult who was a healthcare worker with PCR-confirmed SARS-CoV-2 infection or an uninfected control (not recorded which). Material for sequencing was whole blood.

CDR3 nucleotide sequence: TGTGCCATCCGTGGTAACGCCAAAAACATTCAGTACTTC. The encoded protein is CAIRGNAKNIQYF. The V gene is TRBV10-3, the J gene TRBJ2-4; D is unclear. Germline CDR1 reads ENHRY; CDR2 reads SYGVKD. With 8 bases removed from V and 1 base from J, the gap between germline ends came to 9 bases. The CDR3 covers 13 residues.